The 28 T cell receptor beta chains in this list originate from one sample, sequenced in a study of OX40 agonist ivuxolimab in advanced cancers. The method was immunoSEQ multiplex PCR; TCRdb's version includes in-frame clones alone and lacks a portion of them. The table has 55,000 to 65,000 clones, approximately 86% seen once; the top ten hold approximately 0.54%. The sample in question was CD4+ or CD8+ T cells sorted from blood, obtained in a trial of the OX40 agonist ivuxolimab. The receptors derive from an adult with an advanced solid tumor such as melanoma, head and neck, liver or kidney cancer.

The chain employs TRBV5-4 and TRBJ2-7; D is possibly TRBD2 (7 bases). This CDR3 is 14 amino acids long. Per the germline V gene, CDR1 is SGHNT and CDR2 is YYREEE (reference sequence). Trimming shortened V by 6 bases and J by 9 bases, and 22 bases separated the two germline ends. CDR3 nucleotides: TGTGCCAGCACCTCTCCACGGGAGGAGGGGGGGCAGTACTTC. The encoded protein is CASTSPREEGGQYF. The full variable domain, its missing parts supplied by reference TRBV5-4 and TRBJ2-7, is ETGVTQSPTHLIKTRGQQVTLRCSSQSGHNTVSWYQQALGQGPQFIFQYYREEENGRGNFPPRFSGLQFPNYSSELNVNALELDDSALYLCASTSPREEGGQYFGPGTRLTVT.

This sequence joins TRBV2 and TRBJ2-3; tentatively, D is TRBD1 (6 bases). V dropped 5 bases and J dropped 1 base, with 13 bases sitting between them. This CDR3 has 15 amino acids. Germline V gives CDR1 SNHLY, CDR2 FYNNEI. CDR3 loop: CASSRTVRGTDTQYF. The DNA of the CDR3 is TGTGCCAGCAGTCGGACAGTACGGGGCACAGATACGCAGTATTTT.

This clone was detected only a few times. The J gene is TRBJ1-1, the V gene TRBV2; no clear D. This CDR3 comprises 13 residues. Trimming took 6 bases from V and 3 from J, leaving 11 bases between them. The germline V gene has CDR1 SNHLY and CDR2 FYNNEI. In DNA, the CDR3 is TGTGCCAGCAGGAGGGAATTGGACACTGAAGCTTTCTTT. Its protein is CASRRELDTEAFF.

V is TRBV5-6 and J is TRBJ2-3; D not resolved. CDR1 is SGHDT, CDR2 YYEEEE, per germline. The CDR3 totals 13 residues. V lost 3 bases and J lost 3, with 8 bases in between. The chain's CDR3 is CASSWASTDTQYF. CDR3 nucleotides: TGTGCCAGCAGCTGGGCTTCTACAGATACGCAGTATTTT. The entire variable domain, with the rest obtained from reference TRBV5-6 and TRBJ2-3, is as follows: DAGVTQSPTHLIKTRGQQVTLRCSPKSGHDTVSWYQQALGQGPQFIFQYYEEEERQRGNFPDRFSGHQFPNYSSELNVNALLLGDSALYLCASSWASTDTQYFGPGTRLTVL.

This clone has just one count. V usage is TRBV27 and J usage is TRBJ2-2; weak D call: TRBD2 (5 bases). Trimming cost V 10 bases and J 0 bases, with 12 bases left between them. CDR3 length: 14 amino acids. The germline CDR1 and CDR2 sequences are MNHEY and SMNVEV (reference sequence). The DNA of the CDR3 is TGTGCCACCCTTCGGGGTCCGAACACCGGGGAGCTGTTTTTT. Its translation is CATLRGPNTGELFF.

V is TRBV7-2 and J is TRBJ1-1; D not resolved. V was cut by 0 bases and J by 1 base, with 6 bases left in between. The CDR3 consists of 14 residues. Germline V gene data show CDR1 as SGHTA and CDR2 as FQGNSA. CDR3 residues: CASSLAGQNTEAFF. DNA of the CDR3: TGTGCCAGCAGCTTAGCAGGCCAGAACACTGAAGCTTTCTTT.

V is TRBV5-5 and J is TRBJ2-1; 13 bases align to TRBD2. Germline CDR1 and CDR2: SGHKS and YYEKEE (reference sequence). V shed 0 bases, J shed 9 bases, and the junction held 3 bases outside the gene matches. The CDR3 extends over 15 amino acids. CDR3 DNA: TGTGCCAGCAGCTTGGGACTAGCGGGAGGAGGTGAGCAGTTCTTC. Translating it yields CASSLGLAGGGEQFF.

The rearrangement links TRBV5-1 to TRBJ2-3; 7 bases are shared with TRBD1. Germline lookup yields CDR1 SGHRS and CDR2 YFSETQ. The CDR3 extends over 16 amino acids. V gave up 2 bases and J gave up 2 bases; unmatched junction bases: 8. The CDR3 loop is CASSLPTGDPTDTQYF. The CDR3 bases are TGCGCCAGCAGCTTACCTACAGGGGACCCCACAGATACGCAGTATTTT. The whole variable domain, remainder taken from reference TRBV5-1 and TRBJ2-3, is KAGVTQTPRYLIKTRGQQVTLSCSPISGHRSVSWYQQTPGQGLQFLFEYFSETQRNKGNFPGRFSGRQFSNSRSEMNVSTLELGDSALYLCASSLPTGDPTDTQYFGPGTRLTVL.

The chain recombines TRBV5-6 with TRBJ2-3, with TRBD2 matching 9 bases. V trimming: 0 bases; J trimming: 1 base; junction bases outside the gene matches: 0. The CDR3 extends over 15 amino acids. CDR1 and CDR2 from the germline V gene are SGHDT and YYEEEE. The CDR3 is CASSLVAGGTDTQYF. In nucleotides, the CDR3 is TGTGCCAGCAGCTTGGTAGCGGGGGGCACAGATACGCAGTATTTT.

This clone appeared once. V gene TRBV27 combines with J gene TRBJ1-1; 7 nucleotides agree with TRBD1. Germline V CDR1 and CDR2: MNHEY, SMNVEV (reference sequence). With V trimmed by 4 bases and J by 4 bases, 9 bases remained unmatched. This CDR3 comprises 15 residues. CDR3 nucleotide sequence: TGTGCCAGCAGTTCTACAGGGGCTCTGGGCACTGAAGCTTTCTTT. Its protein product is CASSSTGALGTEAFF.

The chain carries TRBV6-5 and TRBJ2-7, with D uncertain. The CDR3 length is 13 residues. Looked up from germline, CDR1 is MNHEY and CDR2 is SVGAGI. Trimming shortened V by 2 bases and J by 2 bases, and 7 bases separated the two germline ends. Written as DNA, the CDR3 is TGTGCCAGCAGTTACAGGGCCCCCTACGAGCAGTACTTC. This translates into CASSYRAPYEQYF.

This chain links TRBV30 with TRBJ2-6; D gene ambiguous. CDR1 and CDR2 (germline): GTSNPN, SVGIG (reference sequence). Trimming took 2 bases from V and 4 from J, leaving 9 bases between them. CDR3 size: 14 residues. The CDR3 nucleotides are TGTGCCTGGAGTTTGGGGATGGGGGCCAACGTCCTGACTTTC. Residues: CAWSLGMGANVLTF.

The rearrangement uses TRBV28 and TRBJ2-7; the D call may be TRBD1 or TRBD2 (5 bases each). Trimming removed 3 bases at V and 3 bases at J, with 15 bases between. The CDR3 extends over 15 amino acids. CDR1 and CDR2 (germline): MDHEN, SYDVKM. CDR3 nucleotide sequence: TGTGCCAGCAGTTTGGACACTGGGAGAGACTACGAGCAGTACTTC. It encodes CASSLDTGRDYEQYF.

This clone turned up a few times. The chain recombines TRBV6-5 with TRBJ2-1, with unresolved D. This CDR3 comprises 11 residues. Trimming removed 6 bases from V and 3 bases from J, with 3 bases in between. Germline assignment: CDR1 MNHEY and CDR2 SVGAGI. The CDR3 DNA sequence: TGTGCCAGCAGACTCTACAATGAGCAGTTCTTC. Translation: CASRLYNEQFF.

This CDR3 reads CATSEKRDRAYEQYF. CDR3 nucleotide sequence: TGTGCCACCAGCGAAAAAAGGGACAGGGCTTACGAGCAGTACTTC. The J gene is TRBJ2-7, the V gene TRBV15; 9 bases line up with TRBD1. The germline V gene encodes CDR1 LNHNV and CDR2 YYDKDF (reference sequence). Trimming took 5 bases from V and 4 from J; bases not matched to a gene: 9. This CDR3 is 15 amino acids long.

The CDR3 bases are TGTGCCACCAGCAGCAACCACCCTTCGGACTATGGCTACACCTTC. Translation gives CATSSNHPSDYGYTF. This chain joins TRBV15 and TRBJ1-2, with D hard to call. V lost 3 bases to trimming and J lost 3 bases, with 14 bases between them. This CDR3 has 15 amino acids. Looked up from germline, CDR1 is LNHNV and CDR2 is YYDKDF (reference sequence).

The chain employs TRBV7-2 and TRBJ2-7; TRBD1 is a possible D gene (5 bases). This CDR3 region has 13 residues. The germline V gene encodes CDR1 SGHTA and CDR2 FQGNSA. Between the trimmed V and J ends, which lost 1 base and 3 bases, there was a span of 7 bases. The CDR3 reads CASSLVGLYEQYF. The CDR3 region has the DNA TGTGCCAGCAGCTTAGTGGGGCTCTACGAGCAGTACTTC.

This chain links TRBV7-9 with TRBJ2-1; a weak D match, TRBD2 (5 bases). The CDR3 is 15 residues long. V was trimmed by 5 bases and J by 4 bases, leaving 15 bases between them. CDR1 and CDR2 from the germline V gene are SEHNR and FQNEAQ (reference sequence). The CDR3, as DNA: TGTGCCAGCAGCCGTGGACTGGGTACTTACAATGAGCAGTTCTTC. It codes for CASSRGLGTYNEQFF.

The chain uses TRBV19 and TRBJ1-5, with D maybe TRBD1 (5 bases). Germline values: CDR1 LNHDA, CDR2 SQIVND (reference sequence). V dropped 6 bases and J dropped 2 bases, with 14 bases sitting between them. The length of the CDR3 is 15 residues. CDR3 residues: CASSMGPAGNQPQHF. CDR3 nucleotide sequence: TGTGCCAGTAGCATGGGACCTGCGGGCAATCAGCCCCAGCATTTT.

The rearrangement links TRBV18 to TRBJ2-1; TRBD2 matches at 11 bases. Germline V gene lookup returns CDR1 KGHSH and CDR2 LQKENI. There are 17 residues in the CDR3. V lost 5 bases to trimming and J lost 0 bases; unmatched junction nucleotides: 6. The CDR3 DNA is TGTGCCAGCTCAGGAACTAGCGGGGGCCTCTCCTACAATGAGCAGTTCTTC. Its protein product is CASSGTSGGLSYNEQFF.

V is TRBV7-8 and J is TRBJ2-1; D not resolved. The CDR3 loop spans 13 amino acids. V gave up 5 bases and J gave up 6 bases, with 11 bases separating them. CDR1 and CDR2 from the germline V gene are SGHVS and FQNEAQ. The CDR3 loop reads CASSPPVANEQFF. The DNA for the CDR3 is TGTGCCAGCAGCCCTCCGGTGGCCAATGAGCAGTTCTTC.

A note on this clone: The same CDR3 is also encoded by other DNA sequences in this sample. V is TRBV5-1 and J is TRBJ2-2; 11 bases align to TRBD2. Germline V gene lookup returns CDR1 SGHRS and CDR2 YFSETQ. V lost 0 bases and J lost 5; bases outside the gene matches: 0. The CDR3 is made up of 15 amino acids. Written as DNA, the CDR3 is TGCGCCAGCAGCTTGGGACTAGCGGGGACCGGGGAGCTGTTTTTT. Translated, it gives CASSLGLAGTGELFF.

The genes are TRBV28 and TRBJ2-5; D not certain. Germline V lookup: CDR1 MDHEN, CDR2 SYDVKM. V gave up 7 bases and J gave up 0 bases, with 15 bases separating them. The CDR3 consists of 15 residues. CDR3 residues: CASTPAGRNQETQYF. Written as DNA, the CDR3 is TGTGCCAGCACCCCGGCCGGACGTAACCAAGAGACCCAGTACTTC.

This sequence joins TRBV5-1 and TRBJ2-1; TRBD2 matches at 8 bases. The CDR3 extends over 15 amino acids. Germline CDR1 and CDR2: SGHRS and YFSETQ. V shed 4 bases and J 4 bases; nucleotides not matched to a gene: 7. CDR3 nucleotides: TGCGCCAGCAGCGGGGGGTCTAGCGGGTACAATGAGCAGTTCTTC. Amino acid sequence: CASSGGSSGYNEQFF.

The rearrangement joins TRBV7-2 to TRBJ2-2; 14 nucleotides match TRBD2. V lost 5 bases and J lost 14; bases outside the gene matches: 13. CDR3 length: 16 amino acids. Germline V gene data show CDR1 as SGHTA and CDR2 as FQGNSA. The CDR3 sequence is CASSPRLVTSGGGLFF. The DNA for the CDR3 is TGTGCCAGCAGCCCAAGACTCGTGACTAGCGGGGGGGGTCTGTTTTTT.

V usage is TRBV10-3 and J usage is TRBJ2-2; TRBD2 is a possible D gene (6 bases). Germline CDR1 reads ENHRY; CDR2 reads SYGVKD. The CDR3 sequence is 18 residues long. The V end was cut by 4 bases, the J end by 1 base, with 19 bases between. This chain's CDR3 is CAISGMASEPWNTGELFF. The CDR3, as DNA: TGTGCCATCAGTGGGATGGCTAGCGAGCCTTGGAACACCGGGGAGCTGTTTTTT.

The J gene is TRBJ2-2, the V gene TRBV7-2, with 8 bases aligning to TRBD1. The V and J ends lost 1 base and 7 bases, in that order; junction bases with no gene match: 5. Germline V gives CDR1 SGHTA, CDR2 FQGNSA. The CDR3 loop spans 15 amino acids. This CDR3 reads CASSLETGVVGELFF. For the CDR3, the DNA is TGTGCCAGCAGCTTAGAGACAGGGGTTGTCGGGGAGCTGTTTTTT.

The chain couples TRBV29-1 to TRBJ1-5; 11 bases match TRBD1. V lost 6 bases and J lost 1; bases outside the gene matches: 5. There are 15 residues in the CDR3. Germline V gene lookup returns CDR1 SQVTM and CDR2 ANQGSEA. In DNA, the CDR3 is TGCAGCGTGAGGACAGGGGGCGGAAGCAATCAGCCCCAGCATTTT. Translation gives CSVRTGGGSNQPQHF.